This is a list of T cell receptor beta chains from one sample in a study of molecular identifiers for immune sequencing clone quantification. TCRdb reanalysed the PCR reads using MiXCR and keeps one entry per CDR3 protein. The top ten hold 3.5% to 4% of the sample, which has about 53,000 distinct CDR3 sequences, around 34% seen once. The specimen sequenced was naive CD8+ T cells from blood, with Jurkat cell RNA spiked in. The receptors come from a human donor in good health. Some libraries in this study had Jurkat cell RNA spiked in. CDR3s include the opening cysteine and the closing phenylalanine or tryptophan. Each record gives: clone size, D gene, CDR3 length, V gene, J gene, CDR3 protein, CDR3 DNA. D genes are given only for firm matches. Size values are once, few and many counts, or a class for expanded clones, and some rows have none.

size: .
D: .
length: 14
V: TRBV27
J: TRBJ2-7
CDR3: CASSLSQSSYEQYF
DNA: TGTGCCAGCAGTTTATCCCAAAGCTCCTACGAGCAGTACTTC

size: many
D: .
length: 16
V: TRBV4-2
J: TRBJ2-5
CDR3: CASSQGGQGGGETQYF
DNA: TGTGCCAGCAGCCAAGGCGGCCAGGGAGGTGGGGAGACCCAGTACTTC

size: few
D: TRBD2
length: 15
V: TRBV4-3
J: TRBJ2-2
CDR3: CASSPGQGGTGELFF
DNA: TGCGCCAGCAGCCCCGGCCAGGGAGGGACCGGGGAGCTGTTTTTT

size: many
D: .
length: 15
V: TRBV28
J: TRBJ2-3
CDR3: CASSLRGPNVNTQYF
DNA: TGTGCCAGCAGTTTACGGGGACCGAACGTGAATACGCAGTATTTT

size: few
D: TRBD2
length: 18
V: TRBV2
J: TRBJ2-3
CDR3: CASSEGTWTSGSTDTQYF
DNA: TGTGCCAGCAGTGAAGGGACCTGGACTAGCGGGAGCACAGATACGCAGTATTTT

size: many
D: TRBD2
length: 18
V: TRBV20-1
J: TRBJ2-7
CDR3: CSARVLLAGGPRRGEQYF
DNA: TGCAGTGCTAGAGTACTGCTAGCGGGAGGGCCGCGTAGGGGCGAGCAGTACTTC

size: .
D: .
length: 15
V: TRBV4-3
J: TRBJ2-2
CDR3: CASSQDEANTGEQFF
DNA: TGCGCCAGCAGCCAAGATGAAGCGAACACCGGGGAGCAGTTTTTT

size: .
D: TRBD1
length: 14
V: TRBV2
J: TRBJ1-5
CDR3: CAGRDGQGVQPQHF
DNA: TGTGCCGGCAGGGACGGACAGGGCGTGCAGCCCCAGCATTTT

size: many
D: .
length: 15
V: TRBV11-2
J: TRBJ2-7
CDR3: CASSPEAGSSYEQYF
DNA: TGTGCCAGCAGCCCAGAGGCGGGAAGCTCCTACGAGCAGTACTTC

size: few
D: .
length: 13
V: TRBV20-1
J: TRBJ2-2
CDR3: CSAIGLNTGELFF
DNA: TGCAGTGCTATCGGACTTAACACCGGGGAGCTGTTTTTT

size: .
D: .
length: 15
V: TRBV7-6
J: TRBJ2-5
CDR3: CASGLEFSGRETQYF
DNA: TGTGCCAGCGGCTTAGAGTTTAGCGGTCGGGAGACCCAGTACTTC

size: few
D: .
length: 16
V: TRBV3-1
J: TRBJ2-5
CDR3: CASSQGGLLGQETQYF
DNA: TGTGCCAGCAGCCAAGGAGGACTCCTGGGACAAGAGACCCAGTACTTC

size: many
D: TRBD2
length: 14
V: TRBV15
J: TRBJ2-3
CDR3: CATSNGLVADTQYF
DNA: TGTGCCACCAGCAATGGACTAGTCGCAGATACGCAGTATTTT

size: few
D: .
length: 14
V: TRBV27
J: TRBJ2-7
CDR3: CASSFSRGAYEQYF
DNA: TGTGCCAGCAGTTTCTCCAGGGGGGCATACGAGCAGTACTTC

size: .
D: .
length: 11
V: TRBV12-3/TRBV12-4
J: TRBJ2-1
CDR3: CASSFLTEQFF
DNA: TGTGCCAGCAGTTTCCTAACTGAGCAGTTCTTC

size: many
D: .
length: 14
V: TRBV2
J: TRBJ2-3
CDR3: CASLGEPNTDTQYF
DNA: TGTGCCAGCTTAGGGGAGCCGAACACAGATACGCAGTATTTT

size: many
D: .
length: 14
V: TRBV20-1
J: TRBJ1-5
CDR3: CSARQGYSNQPQHF
DNA: TGCAGTGCTAGACAGGGATATAGCAATCAGCCCCAGCATTTT

size: .
D: .
length: 16
V: TRBV4-2
J: TRBJ2-5
CDR3: CASSQGGVGQPETQYF
DNA: TGTGCCAGCAGCCAAGGAGGAGTGGGGCAACCCGAGACCCAGTACTTC

size: many
D: .
length: 11
V: TRBV28
J: TRBJ2-7
CDR3: CASSFPGVQYF
DNA: TGTGCCAGCAGTTTCCCAGGGGTACAGTACTTC

size: .
D: TRBD2
length: 17
V: TRBV20-1
J: TRBJ2-3
CDR3: CCAIRRGLAGYTDTQNF
DNA: TGCTGTGCTATCCGAAGGGGGCTAGCGGGATACACAGATACGCAGAATTTT

size: .
D: .
length: 18
V: TRBV6-5
J: TRBJ1-4
CDR3: CASSYLVRGVPTNEKLFF
DNA: TGTGCCAGCAGTTATCTGGTTCGGGGGGTCCCAACTAATGAAAAACTGTTTTTT

size: .
D: .
length: 19
V: TRBV20-1
J: TRBJ1-4
CDR3: CSARKAAEGRWPSNEKLFF
DNA: TGCAGTGCTAGAAAGGCGGCGGAGGGCCGGTGGCCGTCTAATGAAAAACTGTTTTTT

size: many
D: TRBD2
length: 14
V: TRBV5-6
J: TRBJ2-2
CDR3: CASSTGLAGGRLFF
DNA: TGTGCCAGCAGCACCGGACTAGCGGGAGGCCGGTTGTTTTTT

size: .
D: .
length: 16
V: TRBV27
J: TRBJ2-1
CDR3: CASSWAAGLAKNIQFF
DNA: TGTGCCAGCAGTTGGGCTGCAGGGTTAGCCAAAAACATTCAGTTCTTC

size: .
D: TRBD1
length: 14
V: TRBV20-1
J: TRBJ2-7
CDR3: CSATPPGQGVERYF
DNA: TGCAGTGCTACCCCGCCGGGACAGGGTGTTGAGCGGTACTTC

size: .
D: TRBD2
length: 17
V: TRBV5-1
J: TRBJ2-7
CDR3: CASRLVLAGGPSYEQYF
DNA: TGCGCCAGCAGGTTGGTTCTAGCGGGAGGCCCCTCCTACGAGCAGTACTTC

size: many
D: .
length: 13
V: TRBV19
J: TRBJ2-4
CDR3: CASSLTAGNIQYF
DNA: TGTGCCAGTAGCTTGACCGCCGGAAACATTCAGTACTTC

size: .
D: TRBD1
length: 14
V: TRBV2
J: TRBJ2-3
CDR3: CARTDRGEEDTQYF
DNA: TGTGCCAGGACGGACAGGGGGGAAGAAGATACGCAGTATTTT

size: .
D: .
length: 14
V: TRBV12-3/TRBV12-4
J: TRBJ2-1
CDR3: CASSPGLPDNEQFF
DNA: TGTGCCAGCAGCCCAGGACTACCAGACAATGAGCAGTTCTTC

size: few
D: .
length: 13
V: TRBV20-1
J: TRBJ2-2
CDR3: CSAREGSTGELFF
DNA: TGCAGTGCTAGAGAGGGGAGCACCGGGGAGCTGTTTTTT

size: .
D: .
length: 17
V: TRBV10-3
J: TRBJ2-6
CDR3: CAISAGQLLSGANVLTF
DNA: TGTGCCATCAGTGCCGGTCAGCTTCTCTCTGGGGCCAACGTCCTGACTTTC

size: many
D: TRBD1
length: 16
V: TRBV9
J: TRBJ1-3
CDR3: CASSGYRGYSGNTIYF
DNA: TGTGCCAGCAGCGGATACAGGGGCTACTCTGGAAACACCATATATTTT

size: .
D: .
length: 13
V: TRBV6-6
J: TRBJ2-7
CDR3: CAGSWTDSYEHYF
DNA: TGTGCCGGCTCCTGGACAGATTCCTACGAGCACTACTTC

size: .
D: .
length: 10
V: TRBV7-3
J: TRBJ2-7
CDR3: CASSIYEQYF
DNA: TGTGCCAGCAGCATATACGAGCAGTACTTC

size: .
D: TRBD2
length: 16
V: TRBV6-2/TRBV6-3
J: TRBJ2-2
CDR3: CASSQPGRSNTGELFF
DNA: TGTGCCAGCAGCCAACCCGGGAGGTCGAACACCGGGGAGCTGTTTTTT

size: .
D: TRBD2
length: 17
V: TRBV6-5
J: TRBJ2-7
CDR3: CASSSGSRRSGPYEQYF
DNA: TGTGCCAGCTCCAGCGGGAGTAGGCGGAGTGGCCCCTACGAGCAGTACTTC

size: many
D: .
length: 14
V: TRBV9
J: TRBJ2-7
CDR3: CASSGGTLPYEQYF
DNA: TGTGCCAGCAGCGGTGGGACCCTTCCCTACGAGCAGTACTTC

size: .
D: .
length: 15
V: TRBV3-1
J: TRBJ1-1
CDR3: CASSQAWGLRTEAFF
DNA: TGTGCCAGCAGCCAAGCATGGGGCCTGAGGACTGAAGCTTTCTTT

size: .
D: .
length: 11
V: TRBV4-1
J: TRBJ2-5
CDR3: CASSQSETQYF
DNA: TGCGCCAGCAGCCAATCGGAGACCCAGTACTTC

size: once
D: .
length: 12
V: TRBV29-1
J: TRBJ1-1
CDR3: CSVEGGGTEAFF
DNA: TGCAGCGTTGAAGGAGGGGGTACTGAAGCTTTCTTT

size: many
D: .
length: 12
V: TRBV6-5
J: TRBJ1-1
CDR3: CASSYEESEAFF
DNA: TGTGCCAGCAGTTACGAGGAGTCTGAAGCTTTCTTT

size: many
D: TRBD2
length: 15
V: TRBV7-8
J: TRBJ2-3
CDR3: CASSLGLAERDTQYF
DNA: TGTGCCAGCAGCTTAGGACTAGCGGAGAGAGATACGCAGTATTTT

size: few
D: TRBD1
length: 12
V: TRBV20-1
J: TRBJ1-4
CDR3: CSARTGFEKLFF
DNA: TGCAGTGCTAGGACAGGGTTTGAAAAACTGTTTTTT

size: few
D: .
length: 11
V: TRBV2
J: TRBJ2-1
CDR3: CARGTYNEQFF
DNA: TGTGCCAGGGGGACCTACAATGAGCAGTTCTTC

size: .
D: .
length: 13
V: TRBV11-3
J: TRBJ2-1
CDR3: CASSLAGLSEQIF
DNA: TGTGCCAGCAGCTTAGCGGGGCTCTCTGAGCAGATCTTC

size: few
D: TRBD2
length: 15
V: TRBV2
J: TRBJ2-7
CDR3: CASSGLAGARYEQYF
DNA: TGTGCCAGCAGTGGACTAGCGGGAGCTCGGTACGAGCAGTACTTC

size: .
D: TRBD2
length: 17
V: TRBV12-3/TRBV12-4
J: TRBJ2-2
CDR3: CASSPTMVAGVSGELFF
DNA: TGTGCCAGCAGTCCTACGATGGTAGCGGGAGTATCCGGGGAGCTGTTTTTT

size: .
D: .
length: 15
V: TRBV11-2
J: TRBJ2-1
CDR3: CASSLGIAVGNEQFF
DNA: TGTGCCAGCAGCTTGGGGATAGCGGTCGGCAATGAGCAGTTCTTC